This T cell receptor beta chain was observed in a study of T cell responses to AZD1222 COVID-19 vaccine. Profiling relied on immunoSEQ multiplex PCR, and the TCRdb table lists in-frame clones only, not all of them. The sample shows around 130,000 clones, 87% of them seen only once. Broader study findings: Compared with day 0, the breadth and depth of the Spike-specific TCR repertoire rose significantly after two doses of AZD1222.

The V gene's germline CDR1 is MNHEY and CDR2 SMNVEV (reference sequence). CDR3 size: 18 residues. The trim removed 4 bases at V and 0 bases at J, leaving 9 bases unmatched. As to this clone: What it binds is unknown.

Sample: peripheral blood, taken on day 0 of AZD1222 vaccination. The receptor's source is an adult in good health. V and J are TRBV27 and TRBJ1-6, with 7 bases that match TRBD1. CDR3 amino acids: CASSSPVDRSSYNSPLHF. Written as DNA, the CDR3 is TGTGCCAGCAGTTCCCCCGTGGACAGGAGCTCCTATAATTCACCCCTCCACTTT.